Given below is one T cell receptor (beta chain) in context. Antigen specificity is unknown. The method was immunoSEQ multiplex PCR; TCRdb's version includes in-frame clones alone and lacks a portion of them. The table shows roughly 53,000 clones, with roughly 85% occurring only once. The sample originates from a study of T cell responses to AZD1222 COVID-19 vaccine. Study-level points and caveats: Repertoire collection took place solely once the T cell response had peaked. The reported proportion of spike-specific TCRs targeting unmutated variant regions was nearly half. Across spike, vaccine-associated CD4 TCRs were found, dominant at 160-218 and 743-854. Baseline testing showed seropositivity in only a handful of AZD1222 recipients.

CDR1 is SGHRS and CDR2 is YFSETQ in the germline V gene. This CDR3 contains 17 residues. Trimming cost V 0 bases and J 0 bases, with 15 bases left between them. The material sequenced was peripheral blood, taken on day 0 of MenACWY control vaccination. The TCR originated in an adult in good health. This rearrangement joins TRBV5-1 to TRBJ1-1; D is possibly TRBD1 (5 bases). The CDR3 reads CASSLGEVGTMNTEAFF. In nucleotides, the CDR3 is TGCGCCAGCAGCTTGGGGGAAGTGGGGACCATGAACACTGAAGCTTTCTTT.